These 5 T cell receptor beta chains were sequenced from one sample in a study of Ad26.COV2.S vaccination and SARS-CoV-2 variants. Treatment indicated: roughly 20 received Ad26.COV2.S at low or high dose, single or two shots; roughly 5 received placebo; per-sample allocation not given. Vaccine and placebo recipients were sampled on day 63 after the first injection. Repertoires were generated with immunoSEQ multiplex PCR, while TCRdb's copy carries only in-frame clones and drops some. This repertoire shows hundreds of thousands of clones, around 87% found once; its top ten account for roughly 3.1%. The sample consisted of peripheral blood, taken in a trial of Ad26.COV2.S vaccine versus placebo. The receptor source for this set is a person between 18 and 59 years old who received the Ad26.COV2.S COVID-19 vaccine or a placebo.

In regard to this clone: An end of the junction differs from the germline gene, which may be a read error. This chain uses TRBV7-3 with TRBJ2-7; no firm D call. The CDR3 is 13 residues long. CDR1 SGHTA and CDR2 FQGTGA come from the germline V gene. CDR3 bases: TGTGCCAGCAGCTTGGACCCCTCCAACGAGCAGTACTTC. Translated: CASSLDPSNEQYF.

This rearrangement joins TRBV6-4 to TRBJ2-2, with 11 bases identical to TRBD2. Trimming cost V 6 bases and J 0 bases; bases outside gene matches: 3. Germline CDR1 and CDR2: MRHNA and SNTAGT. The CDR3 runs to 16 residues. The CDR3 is CASSRLAGSNTGELFF. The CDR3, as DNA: TGTGCCAGCAGCAGACTAGCGGGATCGAACACCGGGGAGCTGTTTTTT.

The CDR3, as DNA: TGTGCCAGCAGCGCTGGGACGGGCCAAGAGACCCAGTACTTC. This sequence encodes CASSAGTGQETQYF. J is TRBJ2-5 and V is TRBV7-3; TRBD1 or TRBD2 may be the D gene (5 bases each). V lost 5 bases, J lost 1 base, and 11 bases lay in between. CDR3 length: 14 residues. CDR1 is SGHTA and CDR2 is FQGTGA in the germline V gene.

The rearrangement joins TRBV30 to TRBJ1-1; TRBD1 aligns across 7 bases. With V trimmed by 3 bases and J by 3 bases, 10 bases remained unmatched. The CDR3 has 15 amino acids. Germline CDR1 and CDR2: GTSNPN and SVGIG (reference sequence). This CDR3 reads CAWSKGGPLYTEAFF. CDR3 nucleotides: TGTGCCTGGAGCAAAGGGGGCCCTCTGTACACTGAAGCTTTCTTT.

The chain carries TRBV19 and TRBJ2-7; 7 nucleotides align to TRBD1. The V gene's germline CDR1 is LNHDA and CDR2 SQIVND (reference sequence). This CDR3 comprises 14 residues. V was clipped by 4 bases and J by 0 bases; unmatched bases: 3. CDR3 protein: CASSKGAISYEQYF. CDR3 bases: TGTGCCAGTAGTAAGGGGGCGATCTCCTACGAGCAGTACTTC.